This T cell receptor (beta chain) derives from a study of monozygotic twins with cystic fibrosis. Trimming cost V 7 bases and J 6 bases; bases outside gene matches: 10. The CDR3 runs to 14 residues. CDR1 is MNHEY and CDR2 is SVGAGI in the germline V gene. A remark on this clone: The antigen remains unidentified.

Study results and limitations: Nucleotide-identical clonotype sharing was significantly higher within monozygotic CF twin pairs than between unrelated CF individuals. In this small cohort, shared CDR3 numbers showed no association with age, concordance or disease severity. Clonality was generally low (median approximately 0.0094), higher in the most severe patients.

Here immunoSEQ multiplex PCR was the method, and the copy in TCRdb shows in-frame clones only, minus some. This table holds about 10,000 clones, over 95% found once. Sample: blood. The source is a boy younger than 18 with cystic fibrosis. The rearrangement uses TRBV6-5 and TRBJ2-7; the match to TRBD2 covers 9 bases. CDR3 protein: CASTPIAGVREQYF. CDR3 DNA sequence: TGTGCCAGCACCCCTATAGCGGGAGTTCGCGAGCAGTACTTC.